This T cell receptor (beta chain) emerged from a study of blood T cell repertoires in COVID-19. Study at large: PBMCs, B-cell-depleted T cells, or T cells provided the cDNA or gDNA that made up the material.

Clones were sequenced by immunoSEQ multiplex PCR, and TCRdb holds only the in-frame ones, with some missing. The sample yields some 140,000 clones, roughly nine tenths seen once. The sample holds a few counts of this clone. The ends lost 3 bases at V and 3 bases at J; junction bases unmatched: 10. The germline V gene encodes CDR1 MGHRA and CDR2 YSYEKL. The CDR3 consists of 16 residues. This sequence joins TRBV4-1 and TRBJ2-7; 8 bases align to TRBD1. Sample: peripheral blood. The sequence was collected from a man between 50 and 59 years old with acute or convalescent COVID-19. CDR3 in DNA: TGCGCCAGCAGCCAGGCAGTGGACAGGGCATTCTACGAGCAGTACTTC. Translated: CASSQAVDRAFYEQYF.